The clone carrying this T cell receptor beta chain was counted a few times. Its antigen is not known. The PCR had 60 Vbeta and 13 Jbeta primers. Clones were read by immunoSEQ multiplex PCR, and TCRdb kept only the in-frame ones, dropping some. Altogether about 120,000 clones are present, roughly a tenth being singletons, with the ten largest covering 4.5% to 5%. The sample comes from a study of cytomegalovirus exposure and HLA in healthy donors. The CDR3 runs to 14 residues. Germline CDR1 SNHLY, CDR2 FYNNEI. V lost 6 bases and J lost 1; bases outside the gene matches: 3. Broader study findings: Specificity for CMV antigens was confirmed in vitro for a few of the CMV-associated chains.

The clonotype comes from a young woman in good health and CMV-seropositive. This chain connects TRBV2 to TRBJ2-1, with 7 bases that match TRBD2. The sample comprised PBMCs. CDR3 coding DNA: TGTGCCAGCAGGGTAGCGGGTTCCTACAATGAGCAGTTCTTC. It encodes CASRVAGSYNEQFF.